The sequence of this T cell receptor beta chain was determined in a study of T cell repertoires in cytomegalovirus infection. The V gene's germline CDR1 is LGHNA and CDR2 YSLEER. The length of the CDR3 is 15 residues. V was pared by 0 bases and J by 2 bases, with 9 bases between. One entry per CDR3 protein results from TCRdb running MiXCR on the reads. The repertoire holds about 400,000 distinct CDR3 sequences, with 15% to 20% as singletons. In its sample, this clonotype was seen a few times. Sample: PBMCs. The receptor was isolated from a human donor in good health (CMV status not recorded). Some clones in this sample may be carry-over from other donors' samples. This rearrangement joins TRBV4-3 to TRBJ2-3; D not resolved. CDR3 sequence reads: CASSQDVGSTDTQYF. The CDR3, as DNA: TGCGCCAGCAGCCAAGATGTCGGCTCCACAGATACGCAGTATTTT.